This TCR beta chain was retrieved from a study of OX40 agonist ivuxolimab in advanced cancers. This clone came up once. Its specificity is not known. CDR3 length: 12 amino acids. Per germline, CDR1 SGDLS and CDR2 YYNGEE. V lost 3 bases and J 7 bases, leaving 11 bases between the germline ends. General study results and limits: Certain nonresponders additionally had low normalized T-cell clonal expansion. CD4+ and CD8+ T cells in blood underwent clonal expansion by week 6 at 0.1 to 3.0 mg/kg.

Produced via immunoSEQ multiplex PCR; TCRdb's table is partial and in-frame only. Of fewer than 65,000 clones in the sample, about 89% were seen once. Sequencing was performed on CD4+ or CD8+ T cells sorted from blood, taken in a trial of the OX40 agonist ivuxolimab. V and J are TRBV9 and TRBJ2-7; no clear D gene. The sequence was collected from an adult with an advanced solid tumor such as melanoma, head and neck, liver or kidney cancer. The CDR3 DNA reads as TGTGCCAGCAGCGGCGGAAACTGGGAGCAGTACTTC. Translation gives CASSGGNWEQYF.